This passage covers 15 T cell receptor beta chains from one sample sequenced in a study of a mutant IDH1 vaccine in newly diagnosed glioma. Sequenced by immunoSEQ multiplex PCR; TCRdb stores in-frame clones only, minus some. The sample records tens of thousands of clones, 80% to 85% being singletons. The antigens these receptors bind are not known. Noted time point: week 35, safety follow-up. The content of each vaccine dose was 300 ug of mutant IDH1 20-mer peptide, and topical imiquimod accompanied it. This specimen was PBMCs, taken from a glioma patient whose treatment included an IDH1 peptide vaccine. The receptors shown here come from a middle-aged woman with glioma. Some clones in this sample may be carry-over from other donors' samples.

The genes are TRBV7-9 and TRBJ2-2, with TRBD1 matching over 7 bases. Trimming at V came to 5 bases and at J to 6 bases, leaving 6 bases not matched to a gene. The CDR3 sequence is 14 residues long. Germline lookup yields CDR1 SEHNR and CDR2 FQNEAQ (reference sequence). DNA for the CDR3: TGTGCCAGCAGCGGAACAGGGGAGCCCGGGGAGCTGTTTTTT. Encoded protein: CASSGTGEPGELFF.

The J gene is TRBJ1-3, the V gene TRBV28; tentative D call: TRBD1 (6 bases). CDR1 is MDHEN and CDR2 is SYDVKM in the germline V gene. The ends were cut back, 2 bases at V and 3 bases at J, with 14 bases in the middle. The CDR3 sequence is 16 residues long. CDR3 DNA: TGTGCCAGCAGTTTACCCCGGGGGCTAGGTGGAAACACCATATATTTT. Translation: CASSLPRGLGGNTIYF.

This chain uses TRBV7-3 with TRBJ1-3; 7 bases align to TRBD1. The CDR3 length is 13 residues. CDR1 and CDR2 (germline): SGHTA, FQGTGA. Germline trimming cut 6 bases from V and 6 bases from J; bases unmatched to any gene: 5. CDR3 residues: CASSGQEENTIYF. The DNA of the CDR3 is TGTGCCAGCAGTGGACAGGAGGAAAACACCATATATTTT.

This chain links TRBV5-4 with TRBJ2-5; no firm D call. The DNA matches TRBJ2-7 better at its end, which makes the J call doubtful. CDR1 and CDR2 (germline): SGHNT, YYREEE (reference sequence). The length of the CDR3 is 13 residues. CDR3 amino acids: CASSLGTTYEQYF. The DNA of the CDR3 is TGTGCCAGCAGCTTGGGGACGACCTACGAGCAGTACTTC.

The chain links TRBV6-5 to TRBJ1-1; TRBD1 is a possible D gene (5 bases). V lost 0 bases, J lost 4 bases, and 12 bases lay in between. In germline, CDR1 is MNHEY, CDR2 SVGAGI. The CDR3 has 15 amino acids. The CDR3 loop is CASSYSRGGITEAFF. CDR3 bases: TGTGCCAGCAGTTACTCTCGCGGGGGAATCACTGAAGCTTTCTTT.

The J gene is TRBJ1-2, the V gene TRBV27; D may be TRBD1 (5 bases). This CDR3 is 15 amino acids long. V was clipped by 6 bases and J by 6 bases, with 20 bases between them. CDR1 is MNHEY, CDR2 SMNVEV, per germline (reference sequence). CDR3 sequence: CASSYLGGELNGYTF. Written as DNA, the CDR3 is TGTGCCAGCAGCTACTTGGGAGGGGAGCTCAATGGCTACACCTTC.

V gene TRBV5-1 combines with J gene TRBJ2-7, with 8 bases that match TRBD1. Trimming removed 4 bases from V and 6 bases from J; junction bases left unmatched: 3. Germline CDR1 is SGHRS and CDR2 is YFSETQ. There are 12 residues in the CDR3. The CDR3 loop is CASSPTGVEQYF. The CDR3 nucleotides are TGCGCCAGCAGCCCGACAGGGGTCGAGCAGTACTTC.

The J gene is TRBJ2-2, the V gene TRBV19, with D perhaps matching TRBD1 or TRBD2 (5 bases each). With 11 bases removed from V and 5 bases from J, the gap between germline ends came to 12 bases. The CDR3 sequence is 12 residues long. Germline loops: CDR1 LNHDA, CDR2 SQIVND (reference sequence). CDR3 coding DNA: TGTGCCGGTCGAGGGGCGACCGGGGAGCTGTTTTTT. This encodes CAGRGATGELFF.

DNA for the CDR3: TGCGCCAGCAGCTTGGTGACAGACTGGGGCACTGAAGCTTTCTTT. Its protein product is CASSLVTDWGTEAFF. V gene TRBV5-1 combines with J gene TRBJ1-1; D perhaps matches TRBD1 (5 bases). The germline V gene encodes CDR1 SGHRS and CDR2 YFSETQ. CDR3 length equals 15 residues. With 0 bases removed from V and 4 bases from J, the gap between germline ends came to 13 bases.

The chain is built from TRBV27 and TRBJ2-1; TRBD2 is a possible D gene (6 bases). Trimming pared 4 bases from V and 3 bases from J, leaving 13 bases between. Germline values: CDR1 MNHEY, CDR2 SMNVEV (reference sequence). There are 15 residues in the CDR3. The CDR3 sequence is CASSSPRGDYNEQFF. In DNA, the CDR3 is TGTGCCAGCAGTTCCCCCCGCGGGGACTACAATGAGCAGTTCTTC.

Written as DNA, the CDR3 is TGCGCCAGCAGCCAAGCCCCAAGTTGGAGGGTACAGGAAAAACTGTTTTTT. Translated: CASSQAPSWRVQEKLFF. V and J are TRBV4-1 and TRBJ1-4, with D hard to call. V was trimmed by 1 base and J by 8 bases, leaving 20 bases between them. This CDR3 region has 17 residues. The germline V gene encodes CDR1 MGHRA and CDR2 YSYEKL.

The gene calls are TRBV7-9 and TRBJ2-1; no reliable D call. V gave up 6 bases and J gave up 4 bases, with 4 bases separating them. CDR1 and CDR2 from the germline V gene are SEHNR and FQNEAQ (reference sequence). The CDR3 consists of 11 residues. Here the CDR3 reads CASRSYNEQFF. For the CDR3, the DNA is TGTGCCAGCAGATCATACAATGAGCAGTTCTTC.

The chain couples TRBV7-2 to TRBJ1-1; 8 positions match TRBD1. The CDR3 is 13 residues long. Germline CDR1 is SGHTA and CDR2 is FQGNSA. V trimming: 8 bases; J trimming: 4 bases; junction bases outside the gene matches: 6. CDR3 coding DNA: TGTGCCAGCCTCCGGGACAGGTCCACTGAAGCTTTCTTT. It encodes CASLRDRSTEAFF.

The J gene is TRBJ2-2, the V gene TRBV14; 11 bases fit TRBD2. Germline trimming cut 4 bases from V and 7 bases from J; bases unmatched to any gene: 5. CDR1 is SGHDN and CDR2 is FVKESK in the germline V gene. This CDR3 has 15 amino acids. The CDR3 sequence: CASSLSTSGSGELFF. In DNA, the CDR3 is TGTGCCAGCAGCCTTTCAACTAGCGGGAGCGGGGAGCTGTTTTTT.

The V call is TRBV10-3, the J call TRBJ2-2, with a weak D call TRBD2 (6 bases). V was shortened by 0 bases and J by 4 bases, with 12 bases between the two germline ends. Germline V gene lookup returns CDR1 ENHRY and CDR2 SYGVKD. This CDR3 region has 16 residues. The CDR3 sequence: CAISESTGSRTGELFF. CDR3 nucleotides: TGTGCCATCAGTGAGTCGACCGGGAGCCGCACCGGGGAGCTGTTTTTT.